The clone carrying this T cell receptor (beta chain) occurred a few times. Its antigen is not known. The data originate from a study of CD8 T cells in ankylosing spondylitis. Study-wide findings and caveats: One TCR beta motif, made up of roughly eight highly homologous variants, appeared characteristic of ankylosing spondylitis blood.

The CDR3 runs 14 residues. The V and J ends lost 4 bases and 4 bases, in that order; junction bases with no gene match: 7. Germline loops: CDR1 SGHRS, CDR2 YFSETQ. Quantitative 5'-RACE with molecular barcodes produced the TCR beta libraries. TCRdb independently ran MiXCR on the 5' RACE reads; one entry per CDR3 protein. The data contain approximately 550,000 distinct CDR3 sequences, roughly an eighth of them singletons. The sequence came from a male donor with ankylosing spondylitis. Sample: blood, either unsorted or a sorted T cell fraction (not recorded which). This chain joins TRBV5-1 and TRBJ1-2, with TRBD1 matching 7 bases. The CDR3 DNA follows: TGCGCCAGCAGCCCCGGACAGGAGGGCTATGGCTACACCTTC. Translating gives CASSPGQEGYGYTF.